Listed below are T cell receptor beta chains from one sample, sequenced in a study of identical twins. Each CDR3 protein gets one entry after TCRdb re-called the 5' RACE reads with MiXCR. The sample has a few hundred thousand distinct CDR3 sequences, over 9% seen once. This same sample was also taken into another study, of yellow fever vaccine responses in identical twins.

Sequenced material: CD8+ T cells sorted from blood. The receptors here all came from a woman aged 18-29 years in good health. CDR3s include the opening cysteine and the closing phenylalanine or tryptophan.

V	CDR3
TRBV27	CASYGTSGPSYEQYF
TRBV28	CASSFPASGMETQYF
TRBV27	CASSLNGRAETQYF
TRBV20-1	CSADLRAGDTQYF
TRBV4-1	CASSQYLSSAAEAFF
TRBV5-1	CASSPRTSQTTYNEQFF
TRBV27	CASSGGARPKGTQYF
TRBV10-3	CALKGGRASDEQFF
TRBV7-9	CASSLVGIQETQYF
TRBV12-3/TRBV12-4	CASSAGGYEQYF
TRBV28	CASSFVWRGFEQFF
TRBV7-7	CASSPELAGGYNEQFF
TRBV12-3/TRBV12-4	CASTAGEYMNTEAFF
TRBV3-1	CASSQDFLGVTDTQYF
TRBV20-1	CSARDLGVGETQYF
TRBV28	CASSLRTTGVLAETQYF